This T cell receptor (beta chain) came from a study of metastatic and nonmetastatic thyroid tumors. Across the study: Comparison of repertoires was carried out across blood and tumor or nodule tissue from malignant and benign thyroid patients.

Original processing methods: The authors used CDR3 differences across clinicopathological groups to build a distant-metastasis classifier for papillary thyroid cancer. MiXCR reprocessed the PCR reads for TCRdb. These V and J calls rely on TCRdb rather than the paper's analysis. The profile shows some 16,000 clones, roughly 26% of them singletons. There were no patients who had received any treatment before thyroid surgery. The germline V gene has CDR1 DFQATT and CDR2 SNEGSKA (reference sequence). CDR3 length: 13 residues. Deletions cut 5 bases from V and 4 bases from J, with 14 bases between. This clone was seen ten or more times. Its antigen remains unidentified. Study conclusions and caveats: The reported finding was significantly higher TCR beta diversity in malignant thyroid tumors relative to benign nodules, in blood and tumor.

This clonotype was sampled from a male donor with papillary thyroid cancer or a benign thyroid nodule (not recorded which). Some clones in this sample may be carry-over from other donors' samples. The chain uses TRBV20-1 and TRBJ1-2, with D possibly being TRBD1 (5 bases). The sequenced material came from tumor tissue. Written as DNA, the CDR3 is TGCAGTGCTGAGACAGAAAATTTCTATGGCTACACCTTC. It encodes CSAETENFYGYTF.